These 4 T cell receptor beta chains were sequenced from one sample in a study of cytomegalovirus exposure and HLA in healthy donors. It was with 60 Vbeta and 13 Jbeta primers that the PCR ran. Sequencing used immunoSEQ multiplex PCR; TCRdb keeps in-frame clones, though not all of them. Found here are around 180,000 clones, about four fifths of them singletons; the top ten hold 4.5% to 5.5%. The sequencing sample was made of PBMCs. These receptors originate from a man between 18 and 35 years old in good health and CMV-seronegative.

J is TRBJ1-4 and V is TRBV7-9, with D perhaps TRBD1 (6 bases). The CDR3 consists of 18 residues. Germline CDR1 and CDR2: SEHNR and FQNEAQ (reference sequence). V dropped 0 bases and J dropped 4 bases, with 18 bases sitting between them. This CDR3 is CASSLALTGKLYNEKLFF. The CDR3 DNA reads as TGTGCCAGCAGCTTAGCGTTAACAGGGAAACTTTATAATGAAAAACTGTTTTTT.

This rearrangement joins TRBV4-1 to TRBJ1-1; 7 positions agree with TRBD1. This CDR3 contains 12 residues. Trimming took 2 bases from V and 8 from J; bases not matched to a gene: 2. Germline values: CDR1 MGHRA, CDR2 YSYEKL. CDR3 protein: CASSQMTGEAFF. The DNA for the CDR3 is TGCGCCAGCAGCCAAATGACAGGGGAAGCTTTCTTT.

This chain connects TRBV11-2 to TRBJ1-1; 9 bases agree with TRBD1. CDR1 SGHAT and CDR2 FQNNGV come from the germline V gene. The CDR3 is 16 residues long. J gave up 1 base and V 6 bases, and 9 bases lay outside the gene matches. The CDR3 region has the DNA TGTGCCAGCAGAGACGGACAGGGGAGAACGAACACTGAAGCTTTCTTT. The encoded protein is CASRDGQGRTNTEAFF.

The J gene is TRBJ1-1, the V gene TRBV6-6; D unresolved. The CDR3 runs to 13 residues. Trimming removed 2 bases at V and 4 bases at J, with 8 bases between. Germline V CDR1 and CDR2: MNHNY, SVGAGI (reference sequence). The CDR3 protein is CASSYQGGTEAFF. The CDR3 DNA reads TGTGCCAGCAGTTACCAAGGCGGCACTGAAGCTTTCTTT.